The 27 T cell receptor beta chains presented below share a single source sample, sequenced in a study of pediatric ulcerative colitis. Profiling relied on immunoSEQ multiplex PCR, and the TCRdb table lists in-frame clones only, not all of them. The repertoire consists of roughly 14,000 clones, with about 90% occurring once and the leading ten covering approximately 1%. The specimen sequenced was blood. The receptors come from a boy between 5 and 17 years old with moderate ulcerative colitis.

This chain connects TRBV4-3 to TRBJ1-5, with D unresolved. The length of the CDR3 is 14 residues. The V gene lost 1 base and the J gene lost 5 bases, with 9 bases spanning the gap. Germline V gene sequence: CDR1 LGHNA, CDR2 YSLEER. This chain's CDR3 is CASSQAFEDQPQHF. CDR3 DNA: TGCGCCAGCAGCCAAGCCTTCGAGGATCAGCCCCAGCATTTT.

This rearrangement joins TRBV29-1 to TRBJ2-7; D remains ambiguous. Deletions cut 4 bases from V and 3 bases from J, with 4 bases between. The CDR3 length is 10 residues. Germline V gene data show CDR1 as SQVTM and CDR2 as ANQGSEA. The CDR3 region is CSVVDYEQYF. CDR3 nucleotides: TGCAGCGTTGTAGACTACGAGCAGTACTTC.

This clone was seen more than once but under ten times. The chain uses TRBV7-6 and TRBJ2-1; 7 positions match TRBD2. The CDR3 totals 15 residues. Losses at the gene ends were 3 bases for V and 4 bases for J; bases not matched to a gene: 6. Germline V lookup: CDR1 SGHVS, CDR2 FNYEAQ. CDR3 sequence: CASSLGTSEYNEQFF. In nucleotides, the CDR3 is TGTGCCAGCAGCTTGGGTACTAGCGAATACAATGAGCAGTTCTTC.

V is TRBV4-3 and J is TRBJ2-7; possibly TRBD2 for D (6 bases). CDR3 size: 14 residues. The germline CDR1 and CDR2 sequences are LGHNA and YSLEER. Trimming removed 5 bases from V and 2 bases from J, with 13 bases in between. CDR3 in DNA: TGCGCCAGCAGCTCCTATTCGGGGGCCTACGAGCAGTACTTC. Amino acids: CASSSYSGAYEQYF.

The chain recombines TRBV5-1 with TRBJ2-2, with 12 bases matching TRBD2. The V and J ends lost 4 bases and 6 bases, in that order; junction bases with no gene match: 10. The CDR3 contains 17 residues. Germline-derived CDR1 and CDR2 are SGHRS and YFSETQ. The CDR3 DNA is TGCGCCAGCAGCCGCCTAGCGGGAGGGCCCGGGGCCGGGGAGCTGTTTTTT. Protein sequence: CASSRLAGGPGAGELFF.

The CDR3 nucleotides read TGTGCCAGCAGCTTCGGACTAGTTCGCACAGATACGCAGTATTTT. Residues: CASSFGLVRTDTQYF. The chain joins TRBV5-4 to TRBJ2-3; TRBD2 aligns across 7 bases. The CDR3 spans 15 residues. CDR1 SGHNT and CDR2 YYREEE come from the germline V gene (reference sequence). J gave up 1 base and V 2 bases, and 4 bases lay outside the gene matches.

This sequence joins TRBV6-1 and TRBJ2-7; D tentatively reads TRBD1 or TRBD2 (5 bases each). This CDR3 is built from 15 residues. Deletions cut 11 bases from V and 0 bases from J, with 20 bases between. The germline V gene encodes CDR1 MNHNS and CDR2 SASEGT. CDR3 sequence: CAALEGRGISYEQYF. The CDR3 bases are TGTGCCGCCTTAGAGGGGAGAGGCATCTCCTACGAGCAGTACTTC.

The chain recombines TRBV19 with TRBJ2-1; TRBD2 matches 11 bases. Unmatched junction bases numbered 2, after V lost 6 bases and J lost 4 bases. The CDR3 totals 14 residues. Germline V lookup: CDR1 LNHDA, CDR2 SQIVND (reference sequence). The CDR3 spells CASSRLAGYNEQFF. The CDR3 nucleotides read TGTGCCAGTAGCCGACTAGCGGGGTACAATGAGCAGTTCTTC.

The chain carries TRBV6-6 and TRBJ2-2; possible D gene TRBD2, 6 bases. The CDR3 has 14 residues. The V gene lost 2 bases and the J gene lost 6 bases, with 10 bases spanning the gap. CDR1 and CDR2 (germline): MNHNY, SVGAGI (reference sequence). The CDR3 coding sequence is TGTGCCAGCAGTTACGAGCCGGGGGCCGGGGAGCTGTTTTTT. This codes for CASSYEPGAGELFF.

The CDR3 DNA sequence: TGCGCCAGCAGCCAAGATGGGGGGACCTACAATGAGCAGTTCTTC. Its translation: CASSQDGGTYNEQFF. The chain has TRBV4-3 and TRBJ2-1; maybe TRBD2 (6 bases). Trimming left V 0 bases short and J 2 bases short, with 8 bases between. The germline CDR1 and CDR2 sequences are LGHNA and YSLEER. The CDR3 has 15 residues.

This chain joins TRBV5-1 and TRBJ1-2; unclear D gene. Trimming stripped 0 bases from V and 3 bases from J, with 12 bases between. Germline V gives CDR1 SGHRS, CDR2 YFSETQ. The CDR3 length is 15 residues. CDR3: CASSLVEGGDYGYTF. The CDR3 DNA reads TGCGCCAGCAGCTTGGTCGAAGGTGGGGACTATGGCTACACCTTC.

This clone was seen a single time. J is TRBJ2-5 and V is TRBV5-1; D remains ambiguous. Germline loops: CDR1 SGHRS, CDR2 YFSETQ. V was shortened by 6 bases and J by 0 bases, with 12 bases between the two germline ends. The CDR3 is 14 residues long. CDR3 coding DNA: TGCGCCAGCAATAGGGTAGGGAACCAAGAGACCCAGTACTTC. This translates into CASNRVGNQETQYF.

The V gene is TRBV9, the J gene TRBJ2-7; D possibly corresponds to TRBD2 (5 bases). The CDR3 runs 14 residues. V dropped 3 bases and J dropped 5 bases, with 15 bases sitting between them. Germline loops: CDR1 SGDLS, CDR2 YYNGEE. The CDR3 region has the DNA TGTGCCAGCAGCGCTTTCGCGGGTTTCCACGAGCAGTACTTC. As protein: CASSAFAGFHEQYF.

V and J are TRBV5-1 and TRBJ2-7, with D possibly TRBD1 on 6 matching bases. The germline V gene has CDR1 SGHRS and CDR2 YFSETQ. The CDR3 runs 15 residues. V was pared by 4 bases and J by 1 base, with 15 bases between. The CDR3 loop reads CASSTSGTWSYEQYF. The CDR3 DNA is TGCGCCAGCAGCACATCCGGGACATGGTCCTACGAGCAGTACTTC. The full variable domain, its missing parts supplied by reference TRBV5-1 and TRBJ2-7, is KAGVTQTPRYLIKTRGQQVTLSCSPISGHRSVSWYQQTPGQGLQFLFEYFSETQRNKGNFPGRFSGRQFSNSRSEMNVSTLELGDSALYLCASSTSGTWSYEQYFGPGTRLTVT.

The chain employs TRBV4-2 and TRBJ2-7, with 8 bases matching TRBD1. CDR3 length equals 17 residues. Trimming cost V 1 base and J 0 bases; bases outside gene matches: 8. Germline values: CDR1 LGHNA, CDR2 YNFKEQ. The CDR3 reads CASSQGPGQVASYEQYF. In nucleotides, the CDR3 is TGTGCCAGCAGCCAAGGTCCGGGACAGGTAGCCTCCTACGAGCAGTACTTC.

In DNA form, the CDR3 reads TGTGCCAGCAGGCCCGGGACAGGGTCTCTGAACACTGAAGCTTTCTTT. The encoded protein is CASRPGTGSLNTEAFF. The chain joins TRBV27 to TRBJ1-1, with 9 bases fitting TRBD1. The CDR3 has 16 residues. Germline V CDR1 and CDR2: MNHEY, SMNVEV (reference sequence). The V and J ends lost 6 bases and 0 bases, in that order; junction bases with no gene match: 8.

The V gene is TRBV21-1, the J gene TRBJ1-2; the table's D call, TRBD1, was not checked against the DNA. TRBV21-1 is a listed pseudogene. CDR3 length: 15 residues. The CDR3 region has the DNA TGTGCCAGCAGCAAATCTGGGACAGGGGGCCATGGCTACACCTTC. Its translation is CASSKSGTGGHGYTF.

The genes are TRBV6-1 and TRBJ2-4; TRBD1 matches 7 bases. Trimming removed 8 bases from V and 3 bases from J; junction bases left unmatched: 4. Germline CDR1 and CDR2: MNHNS and SASEGT. The CDR3 contains 13 residues. The CDR3: CASAGTDKNIQYF. The CDR3 nucleotides read TGTGCCAGCGCCGGGACAGACAAAAACATTCAGTACTTC.

The chain carries TRBV4-1 and TRBJ2-5; TRBD2 is a possible D gene (5 bases). The CDR3 consists of 15 residues. V was trimmed by 6 bases and J by 5 bases, leaving 19 bases between them. Germline CDR1 and CDR2: MGHRA and YSYEKL. CDR3 coding DNA: TGCGCCAGCAGACCTGCTGAACTAGGATCTGAGACCCAGTACTTC. Translation: CASRPAELGSETQYF.

The chain has TRBV6-5 and TRBJ2-7, with D uncertain. This CDR3 is 12 amino acids long. Germline CDR1 reads MNHEY; CDR2 reads SVGAGI. The V end was cut by 2 bases, the J end by 6 bases, with 8 bases between. CDR3 nucleotides: TGTGCCAGCAGTTACGGCAGCCGCGAGCAGTACTTC. This sequence encodes CASSYGSREQYF.

The chain joins TRBV5-1 to TRBJ2-3; 12 bases agree with TRBD2. CDR3 length: 15 amino acids. Looked up from germline, CDR1 is SGHRS and CDR2 is YFSETQ. V was clipped by 1 base and J by 4 bases; unmatched bases: 1. The CDR3 loop is CASSLTSGGPDTQYF. The CDR3 DNA follows: TGCGCCAGCAGCTTGACTAGCGGGGGGCCAGATACGCAGTATTTT.

The chain links TRBV14 to TRBJ2-1; D possibly corresponds to TRBD2 (5 bases). The CDR3 sequence is 16 residues long. CDR1 SGHDN and CDR2 FVKESK come from the germline V gene. V lost 1 base to trimming and J lost 4 bases, with 14 bases between them. The DNA of the CDR3 is TGTGCCAGCAGCCAAGTACTAGGTTCCTCATACAATGAGCAGTTCTTC. Protein product: CASSQVLGSSYNEQFF.

The genes are TRBV5-4 and TRBJ2-1; TRBD2 matches at 7 bases. J was trimmed by 0 bases and V by 3 bases; bases with no gene match: 15. The CDR3 contains 19 residues. CDR1 is SGHNT and CDR2 is YYREEE in the germline V gene (reference sequence). CDR3 in DNA: TGTGCCAGCAGCTCGCCCCAAGGGCCTGCGGGAGCCTCCTACAATGAGCAGTTCTTC. Protein sequence: CASSSPQGPAGASYNEQFF.

The rearrangement links TRBV5-1 to TRBJ2-7; D is unclear. Germline V gene data show CDR1 as SGHRS and CDR2 as YFSETQ. Trimming left V 3 bases short and J 3 bases short, with 13 bases between. The CDR3 is 14 residues long. The CDR3 DNA sequence: TGCGCCAGCAGCTCTAATCAGGAGTACTACGAGCAGTACTTC. It translates to CASSSNQEYYEQYF. Full variable domain (remainder filled in from reference TRBV5-1 and TRBJ2-7): KAGVTQTPRYLIKTRGQQVTLSCSPISGHRSVSWYQQTPGQGLQFLFEYFSETQRNKGNFPGRFSGRQFSNSRSEMNVSTLELGDSALYLCASSSNQEYYEQYFGPGTRLTVT.

The chain employs TRBV28 and TRBJ2-3, with D unclear. V lost 2 bases and J 4 bases, leaving 7 bases between the germline ends. CDR3 length: 13 residues. Germline V gene lookup returns CDR1 MDHEN and CDR2 SYDVKM. The CDR3 coding sequence is TGTGCCAGCAGTTTAGAATTTGCAGATACGCAGTATTTT. This translates into CASSLEFADTQYF.

The chain has TRBV6-1 and TRBJ1-5; 7 bases are shared with TRBD1. Germline CDR1 MNHNS, CDR2 SASEGT. This CDR3 is built from 14 residues. The V and J ends lost 6 bases and 0 bases, in that order; junction bases with no gene match: 2. CDR3 region: CASRSGGSNQPQHF. DNA for the CDR3: TGTGCCAGCAGATCAGGGGGTAGCAATCAGCCCCAGCATTTT.

The chain is built from TRBV18 and TRBJ2-5; D is perhaps TRBD2 (6 bases). The CDR3 has 15 amino acids. V was shortened by 3 bases and J by 2 bases, with 13 bases between the two germline ends. Germline CDR1 KGHSH, CDR2 LQKENI. The CDR3 DNA is TGTGCCAGCTCACCCCCGGGACTCCCACAAGAGACCCAGTACTTC. Protein sequence: CASSPPGLPQETQYF.